A single sample is the source of the 26 T cell receptor beta chains below, sequenced in a study of T-cell memory formation after mild COVID-19. TCRdb reprocessed the 5' RACE reads via MiXCR and lists one record per CDR3 protein. The repertoire holds approximately 240,000 distinct CDR3 sequences, with about a sixth as singletons. The sequencing input was PBMCs or a T cell subset sorted from them (not recorded which). The receptors were sampled from a man between 18 and 29 years old who had mild COVID-19 (a few samples of this study predate the infection). Cell type and time point are not known.

The V gene is TRBV11-2, the J gene TRBJ2-2; 9 nucleotides match TRBD1. Germline V lookup: CDR1 SGHAT, CDR2 FQNNGV. CDR3 size: 16 residues. Trimming at V came to 5 bases and at J to 4 bases, leaving 8 bases not matched to a gene. The CDR3 spells CASSIPRTGVTGELFF. CDR3 bases: TGTGCCAGCAGCATCCCCAGGACAGGGGTCACCGGGGAGCTGTTTTTT.

The V gene is TRBV6-6, the J gene TRBJ2-6, with a weak D call TRBD2 (5 bases). Germline CDR1 is MNHNY and CDR2 is SVGAGI (reference sequence). The CDR3 length is 13 residues. V lost 1 base, J lost 9 bases, and 7 bases lay in between. In DNA form, the CDR3 reads TGTGCCAGCAGTTACTTCCGGGGCAACGTCCTGACTTTC. Protein product: CASSYFRGNVLTF.

This chain joins TRBV5-1 and TRBJ2-1; maybe TRBD2 (6 bases). CDR1 and CDR2 (germline): SGHRS, YFSETQ. V dropped 3 bases and J dropped 9 bases, with 19 bases sitting between them. The CDR3 totals 15 residues. Here the CDR3 reads CASSSAGTLRGEQFF. CDR3 coding DNA: TGCGCCAGCAGCTCCGCCGGGACTCTCCGGGGTGAGCAGTTCTTC.

This clonotype was detected a few times. The chain couples TRBV7-2 to TRBJ2-2; D gene unclear. Per germline, CDR1 SGHTA and CDR2 FQGNSA. The ends were cut back, 8 bases at V and 7 bases at J, with 11 bases in the middle. The CDR3 loop spans 12 amino acids. The CDR3 loop reads CASSRYIGELFF. The CDR3 nucleotides read TGTGCCAGCTCGCGCTATATCGGGGAGCTGTTTTTT.

A few counts support this clonotype. The chain is built from TRBV28 and TRBJ2-4; unclear D gene. Trimming took 5 bases from V and 0 from J, leaving 14 bases between them. Germline V gene data show CDR1 as MDHEN and CDR2 as SYDVKM. The CDR3 covers 16 residues. CDR3 sequence (DNA): TGTGCCAGCAGTCCCAGACACGGCTTAGCCAAAAACATTCAGTACTTC. Translating gives CASSPRHGLAKNIQYF.

This clonotype was observed a handful of times. This chain links TRBV7-2 with TRBJ2-1; D is perhaps TRBD2 (5 bases). The germline V gene encodes CDR1 SGHTA and CDR2 FQGNSA. This CDR3 has 12 residues. Trimming removed 4 bases from V and 10 bases from J, with 11 bases in between. The CDR3 DNA reads as TGTGCCAGCAGCTCTACGGGGTTGGAGCAGTTCTTC. Protein: CASSSTGLEQFF.

This clonotype has only a few counts. The chain links TRBV9 to TRBJ2-5, with 9 positions matching TRBD2. Germline CDR1 is SGDLS and CDR2 is YYNGEE. The CDR3 runs 17 residues. V lost 0 bases, J lost 1 base, and 7 bases stayed unmatched. The CDR3 protein is CASSVGGSGGSQETQYF. The CDR3 region has the DNA TGTGCCAGCAGCGTAGGGGGTAGCGGGGGCTCCCAAGAGACCCAGTACTTC.

This clonotype has more than one count but fewer than ten. This chain's CDR3 is CSVDRSYGYTF. The CDR3 DNA reads as TGCAGCGTTGACAGGTCCTATGGCTACACCTTC. The rearrangement joins TRBV29-1 to TRBJ1-2; the D is unclear. V lost 3 bases and J 4 bases, leaving 6 bases between the germline ends. The CDR3 has 11 amino acids. Germline CDR1 SQVTM, CDR2 ANQGSEA.

This clonotype was detected only a few times. CDR3 loop: CASSSRQGTANSPLHF. Here the CDR3 DNA reads TGTGCCAGCAGCTCAAGACAGGGAACCGCTAATTCACCCCTCCACTTT. The chain employs TRBV7-2 and TRBJ1-6, with 7 bases matching TRBD1. Germline assignment: CDR1 SGHTA and CDR2 FQGNSA. V shed 4 bases, J shed 6 bases, and the junction held 9 bases outside the gene matches. This CDR3 has 16 amino acids.

This chain connects TRBV5-1 to TRBJ2-1; possible D gene TRBD1, 5 bases. The CDR3 totals 15 residues. Germline loops: CDR1 SGHRS, CDR2 YFSETQ. The ends were cut back, 1 base at V and 6 bases at J, with 14 bases in the middle. CDR3 amino acids: CASSLSQAHGNEQFF. In nucleotides, the CDR3 is TGCGCCAGCAGCTTGTCACAGGCACACGGCAATGAGCAGTTCTTC. Using reference TRBV5-1 and TRBJ2-1 for the parts outside the CDR3, the full variable domain is KAGVTQTPRYLIKTRGQQVTLSCSPISGHRSVSWYQQTPGQGLQFLFEYFSETQRNKGNFPGRFSGRQFSNSRSEMNVSTLELGDSALYLCASSLSQAHGNEQFFGPGTRLTVL.

This clonotype was found many times. The J gene is TRBJ2-4, the V gene TRBV4-1, with D unresolved. CDR1 is MGHRA, CDR2 YSYEKL, per germline. V lost 3 bases to trimming and J lost 3 bases, with 12 bases between them. CDR3 length equals 15 residues. In DNA, the CDR3 is TGCGCCAGCAGCCAGGAAGGTTTAGGCAAAAACATTCAGTACTTC. This translates into CASSQEGLGKNIQYF.

The chain couples TRBV2 to TRBJ2-5; D assignment may be TRBD1 or TRBD2 (5 bases each). CDR1 is SNHLY, CDR2 FYNNEI, per germline. The CDR3 loop spans 12 amino acids. V gave up 11 bases and J gave up 4 bases, with 14 bases separating them. CDR3 nucleotide sequence: TGTGCCGAGAGGGGCGCCGGAGAGACCCAGTACTTC. This codes for CAERGAGETQYF.

The table lists this clonotype with a few counts. This chain links TRBV12-3 or TRBV12-4 with TRBJ1-6; D call uncertain. V lost 3 bases to trimming and J lost 14 bases, with 20 bases between them. The CDR3 spans 15 residues. The CDR3 DNA sequence: TGTGCCAGCAGTTTCGCAGGAACCGCTGTTGGCGCCCTCCACTTT. Translated, it gives CASSFAGTAVGALHF.

This clonotype occurred once. This chain links TRBV15 with TRBJ2-3; D not resolved. The CDR3 covers 13 residues. V was shortened by 5 bases and J by 4 bases, with 10 bases between the two germline ends. Germline V CDR1 and CDR2: LNHNV, YYDKDF (reference sequence). The CDR3 coding sequence is TGTGCCACCAGCGGTGGGGTCCCAGATACGCAGTATTTT. Its translation is CATSGGVPDTQYF.

This clonotype was counted a few times. The chain is built from TRBV12-3 or TRBV12-4 and TRBJ2-3, with unresolved D. This CDR3 is 14 amino acids long. V lost 5 bases and J lost 2, with 11 bases in between. The CDR3 DNA follows: TGTGCCAGCAGTCTACCGGTAAACACAGATACGCAGTATTTT. Translation gives CASSLPVNTDTQYF.

This clonotype was counted between two and nine times. The CDR3 is CASSFRGRTYEQYV. In DNA form, the CDR3 reads TGTGCCAGCAGTTTCAGGGGTAGGACCTACGAGCAGTACGTC. V usage is TRBV28 and J usage is TRBJ2-7; a possible D gene is TRBD1 (6 bases). Per the germline V gene, CDR1 is MDHEN and CDR2 is SYDVKM. With 3 bases removed from V and 2 bases from J, the gap between germline ends came to 11 bases. The CDR3 consists of 14 residues.

This rearrangement joins TRBV9 to TRBJ2-5; TRBD1 matches 7 bases. V gave up 3 bases and J gave up 5 bases; unmatched junction bases: 13. The germline V gene has CDR1 SGDLS and CDR2 YYNGEE. This CDR3 has 16 residues. CDR3 region: CASSGTGRSSRETQYF. Here the CDR3 DNA reads TGTGCCAGCAGCGGGACAGGTCGTTCCTCGAGGGAGACCCAGTACTTC.

This clonotype was counted a few times. The rearrangement links TRBV9 to TRBJ2-2; 7 bases are shared with TRBD1. With 4 bases clipped from V and 5 bases from J, the junction kept 8 bases outside the gene matches. CDR3 length: 15 residues. Per germline, CDR1 SGDLS and CDR2 YYNGEE. CDR3 residues: CASSLDTGETGELFF. For the CDR3, the DNA is TGTGCCAGCAGCCTTGATACAGGGGAGACCGGGGAGCTGTTTTTT.

The chain is built from TRBV5-1 and TRBJ1-1; D remains unclear. The ends were cut back, 4 bases at V and 4 bases at J, with 14 bases in the middle. The germline V gene encodes CDR1 SGHRS and CDR2 YFSETQ. The CDR3 consists of 14 residues. CDR3 sequence (DNA): TGCGCCAGCAGCGGCGGGTCCCCGGGCACTGAAGCTTTCTTT. It codes for CASSGGSPGTEAFF.

This chain connects TRBV7-3 to TRBJ1-1; D unclear. Trimming stripped 1 base from V and 4 bases from J, with 19 bases between. Germline V gene data show CDR1 as SGHTA and CDR2 as FQGTGA. CDR3 length: 17 residues. The CDR3 sequence is CASSLMAAGLSGTEAFF. The CDR3 DNA sequence: TGTGCCAGCAGCTTAATGGCAGCCGGGCTCTCGGGCACTGAAGCTTTCTTT.

The chain recombines TRBV28 with TRBJ1-2; maybe TRBD1 (6 bases). The germline V and J ends were trimmed by 3 bases and 0 bases, with 23 bases remaining between them. Germline lookup yields CDR1 MDHEN and CDR2 SYDVKM. The CDR3 is made up of 19 amino acids. The CDR3 coding sequence is TGTGCCAGCAGTTTTGAAGAACACCGGGACATCATTCCTAACTATGGCTACACCTTC. Its translation is CASSFEEHRDIIPNYGYTF.

This clonotype was seen only a few times. The chain combines TRBV20-1 with TRBJ1-1; no firm D call. CDR1 and CDR2 (germline): DFQATT, SNEGSKA (reference sequence). The CDR3 extends over 14 amino acids. Trimming took off 1 base at V and 0 bases at J, with 9 bases between the two ends. The CDR3 spells CSARVGSMNTEAFF. CDR3 coding DNA: TGCAGTGCTAGAGTAGGATCCATGAACACTGAAGCTTTCTTT.

Written as DNA, the CDR3 is TGTGCCAGCAGTGAAGACAGAGTCTATGGCTACACCTTC. Its protein is CASSEDRVYGYTF. This chain uses TRBV2 with TRBJ1-2; D ambiguous. The CDR3 totals 13 residues. Deletions cut 1 base from V and 4 bases from J, with 7 bases between. Germline lookup yields CDR1 SNHLY and CDR2 FYNNEI.

The chain recombines TRBV7-2 with TRBJ2-3; TRBD2 is a possible D gene (7 bases). Trimming cost V 1 base and J 5 bases, with 16 bases left between them. Per germline, CDR1 SGHTA and CDR2 FQGNSA. This CDR3 has 16 residues. The DNA of the CDR3 is TGTGCCAGCAGCTTAGGTTCTTGGGGGGGGCAAGATACGCAGTATTTT. Encoded protein: CASSLGSWGGQDTQYF.

The chain is built from TRBV7-2 and TRBJ2-2; no clear D. Looked up from germline, CDR1 is SGHTA and CDR2 is FQGNSA. Trimming removed 10 bases at V and 7 bases at J, with 13 bases between. This CDR3 spans 12 amino acids. CDR3 sequence: CAIALGFGELFF. CDR3 DNA sequence: TGTGCCATCGCACTGGGGTTCGGGGAGCTGTTTTTT.

This chain uses TRBV11-2 with TRBJ1-2, with TRBD1 matching over 7 bases. The CDR3 spans 15 residues. Trimming removed 1 base from V and 4 bases from J; junction bases left unmatched: 6. Germline V gives CDR1 SGHAT, CDR2 FQNNGV. The CDR3 DNA reads as TGTGCCAGCAGCTTAGTAGAGACAGGGTTCTATGGCTACACCTTC. Its protein product is CASSLVETGFYGYTF.